The next 11 T cell receptor beta chains were all read from a single sample in a study of shared clonotypes between healthy human individuals. Produced via immunoSEQ multiplex PCR; TCRdb's table is partial and in-frame only. The profile shows fewer than 130,000 clones, about 72% of them singletons. Sample: memory CD8+ T cells sorted from blood. Subset specified: CD45RO+ cells pooled with CCR7-negative TemRA cells. These receptors all come from a woman aged 25 to 39 in good health.

The chain employs TRBV29-1 and TRBJ2-1; 13 bases match TRBD2. The CDR3 length is 15 residues. Germline V gene data show CDR1 as SQVTM and CDR2 as ANQGSEA. V was clipped by 6 bases and J by 0 bases; unmatched bases: 2. CDR3 bases: TGCAGCGTGGGACTAGCGGGGAGCTCCTACAATGAGCAGTTCTTC. This gives the protein CSVGLAGSSYNEQFF.

The chain recombines TRBV5-1 with TRBJ2-2; 7 bases agree with TRBD2. Per the germline V gene, CDR1 is SGHRS and CDR2 is YFSETQ. The CDR3 runs to 18 residues. The junction had 12 bases not matched to a gene; V was cut back by 4 bases and J by 0 bases. The CDR3 loop is CASSQRDLTNSNTGELFF. The CDR3, as DNA: TGCGCCAGCAGCCAGCGGGACTTAACCAATTCGAACACCGGGGAGCTGTTTTTT.

This chain links TRBV27 with TRBJ1-2, with D perhaps matching TRBD1 (6 bases). The CDR3 length is 13 residues. V was pared by 6 bases and J by 4 bases, with 12 bases between. Germline CDR1 MNHEY, CDR2 SMNVEV (reference sequence). The CDR3 region has the DNA TGTGCCAGCAGCCGGGACAACCGCTATGGCTACACCTTC. Translating gives CASSRDNRYGYTF.

The rearrangement uses TRBV5-6 and TRBJ1-4; D is undetermined. V lost 3 bases, J lost 4 bases, and 4 bases lay in between. The germline V gene encodes CDR1 SGHDT and CDR2 YYEEEE. CDR3 length equals 12 residues. As DNA, the CDR3 is TGTGCCAGCAGCTGGGGTAATGAAAAACTGTTTTTT. Translated, it gives CASSWGNEKLFF.

The chain recombines TRBV6-6 with TRBJ1-5; 12 positions match TRBD1. The J segment lost 7 bases and the V segment lost 6 bases, leaving 4 bases of the junction unmatched. Per germline, CDR1 MNHNY and CDR2 SVGAGI (reference sequence). CDR3 length: 14 residues. In nucleotides, the CDR3 is TGTGCCAGCAGGGCCGGGACAGGGGGCCAGCCCCAGCATTTT. Its translation is CASRAGTGGQPQHF.

A single count supports this clone. The chain is built from TRBV5-1 and TRBJ1-2; D might be TRBD1 (5 bases). The CDR3 is 15 amino acids. Trimming pared 0 bases from V and 1 base from J, leaving 10 bases between. CDR1 SGHRS and CDR2 YFSETQ come from the germline V gene. For the CDR3, the DNA is TGCGCCAGCAGCTTGGAGGCACAGGATAACTATGGCTACACCTTC. It yields the protein CASSLEAQDNYGYTF.

The V gene is TRBV5-1, the J gene TRBJ2-3; D gene uncertain. CDR3 size: 15 residues. Between the trimmed V and J ends, which lost 0 bases and 2 bases, there was a span of 10 bases. Germline V gives CDR1 SGHRS, CDR2 YFSETQ. The CDR3 DNA reads as TGCGCCAGCAGCTTGGATCCTACCCACACAGATACGCAGTATTTT. This gives the protein CASSLDPTHTDTQYF.

The chain couples TRBV2 to TRBJ2-1; D is perhaps TRBD2 (5 bases). Per germline, CDR1 SNHLY and CDR2 FYNNEI. V dropped 6 bases and J dropped 7 bases, with 19 bases sitting between them. The CDR3 extends over 15 amino acids. CDR3 in amino acids: CASRIGRVSQNEQFF. The CDR3 region has the DNA TGTGCCAGCAGAATAGGGCGGGTGTCGCAGAATGAGCAGTTCTTC. The full variable domain, completed using reference TRBV2 and TRBJ2-1, is EPEVTQTPSHQVTQMGQEVILRCVPISNHLYFYWYRQILGQKVEFLVSFYNNEISEKSEIFDDQFSVERPDGSNFTLKIRSTKLEDSAMYFCASRIGRVSQNEQFFGPGTRLTVL.

The chain couples TRBV19 to TRBJ2-7, with D uncertain. V lost 6 bases and J 3 bases, leaving 12 bases between the germline ends. CDR3 length equals 13 residues. The germline gives CDR1 LNHDA, CDR2 SQIVND (reference sequence). The CDR3 spells CASSWAENYEQYF. The CDR3 DNA sequence: TGTGCCAGTAGCTGGGCCGAAAACTACGAGCAGTACTTC.

This clone occurred a few times. This sample also contains other DNA sequences that code for the same CDR3. This chain connects TRBV6-4 to TRBJ1-5; no reliable D call. CDR1 is MRHNA and CDR2 is SNTAGT in the germline V gene. V was shortened by 3 bases and J by 0 bases, with 3 bases between the two germline ends. The CDR3 sequence is 13 residues long. DNA for the CDR3: TGTGCCAGCAGTGAGGGTAGCAATCAGCCCCAGCATTTT. Translated: CASSEGSNQPQHF.

The chain combines TRBV27 with TRBJ1-2; tentatively, D is TRBD1 (6 bases). CDR1 is MNHEY and CDR2 is SMNVEV in the germline V gene (reference sequence). This CDR3 spans 12 amino acids. Trimming shortened V by 3 bases and J by 7 bases, and 9 bases separated the two germline ends. CDR3 in DNA: TGTGCCAGCAGTTTCAGGGGTGGTGGCTACACCTTC. It is translated as CASSFRGGGYTF.